This is a list of T cell receptor beta chains from one sample in a study of T cell responses to AZD1222 COVID-19 vaccine. Assay: immunoSEQ multiplex PCR; the TCRdb copy retains only in-frame clones and omits some. This sample has around 100,000 clones, with 90% found just once. This material consisted of peripheral blood, taken on day 0 of AZD1222 vaccination. All receptors derive from an adult in good health. The conserved cysteine and the conserved F or W are not part of the CDR3 here. Each record gives: CDR3 protein, J gene, clone size, CDR3 length, V gene. Size is omitted from some rows. Given values are once, few, many or a class for expanded clones.

ASASGGGQPQH	TRBJ1-5	-	11	TRBV12-3/TRBV12-4
ASTQVTGANYGYT	TRBJ1-2	-	13	TRBV7-2
ASSVEGRNEKLF	TRBJ1-4	-	12	TRBV9
ASSFTTSGLDKNIQY	TRBJ2-4	-	15	TRBV5-4
ASSYSVQGDSPLH	TRBJ1-6	-	13	TRBV6-5
ASSVDYRNTEAF	TRBJ1-1	-	12	TRBV9
ASSRDRGGGYT	TRBJ1-2	-	11	TRBV5-8
ASSLRTADNTGELF	TRBJ2-2	once	14	TRBV18
ASSSDEITQY	TRBJ2-3	-	10	TRBV5-6
ASSRTGVQPQH	TRBJ1-5	-	11	TRBV7-2
ASSTPVTAYGYT	TRBJ1-2	-	12	TRBV11-3
ASSPLPGQPYSSRSYEQY	TRBJ2-7	-	18	TRBV4-1
ASSLGVRVSEAF	TRBJ1-1	-	12	TRBV11-2
ATSSQGGYEQY	TRBJ2-7	-	11	TRBV15
ASSLSQGAPGELF	TRBJ2-2	-	13	TRBV27
ASSPMGEGYGYT	TRBJ1-2	-	12	TRBV9
ASSSTGPGEQY	TRBJ2-7	-	11	TRBV12-3/TRBV12-4
ASSPGPEGYNEQF	TRBJ2-1	-	13	TRBV3-1/TRBV3-2
ASSLAGTEGHTIY	TRBJ1-3	few	13	TRBV5-4
ASSINRGDYGYT	TRBJ1-2	-	12	TRBV19
ASRPYNEQF	TRBJ2-1	-	9	TRBV2
ASSYRTGGPLT	TRBJ1-2	few	11	TRBV6-5
SVGGLTYEQY	TRBJ2-7	-	10	TRBV29-1
ASSGDRGTRSYNSPLH	TRBJ1-6	-	16	TRBV19